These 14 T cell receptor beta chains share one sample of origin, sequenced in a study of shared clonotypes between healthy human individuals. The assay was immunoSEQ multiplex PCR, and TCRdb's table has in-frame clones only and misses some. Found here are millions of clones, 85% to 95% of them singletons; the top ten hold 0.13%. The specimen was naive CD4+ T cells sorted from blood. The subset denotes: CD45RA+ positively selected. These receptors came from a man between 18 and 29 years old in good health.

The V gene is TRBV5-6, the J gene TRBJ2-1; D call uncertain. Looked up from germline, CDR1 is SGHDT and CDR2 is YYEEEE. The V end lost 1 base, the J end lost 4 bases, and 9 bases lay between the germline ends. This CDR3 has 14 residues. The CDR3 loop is CASSLTGRYNEQFF. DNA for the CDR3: TGTGCCAGCAGCTTGACTGGTCGATACAATGAGCAGTTCTTC. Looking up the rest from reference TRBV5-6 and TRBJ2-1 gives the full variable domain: DAGVTQSPTHLIKTRGQQVTLRCSPKSGHDTVSWYQQALGQGPQFIFQYYEEEERQRGNFPDRFSGHQFPNYSSELNVNALLLGDSALYLCASSLTGRYNEQFFGPGTRLTVL.

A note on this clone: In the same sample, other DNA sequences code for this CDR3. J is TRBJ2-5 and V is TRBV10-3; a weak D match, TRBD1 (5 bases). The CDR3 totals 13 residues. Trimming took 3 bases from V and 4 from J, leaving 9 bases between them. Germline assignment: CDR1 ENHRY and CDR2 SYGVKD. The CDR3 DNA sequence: TGTGCCATCAGTGACCAGGGCGGAGAGACCCAGTACTTC. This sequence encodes CAISDQGGETQYF.

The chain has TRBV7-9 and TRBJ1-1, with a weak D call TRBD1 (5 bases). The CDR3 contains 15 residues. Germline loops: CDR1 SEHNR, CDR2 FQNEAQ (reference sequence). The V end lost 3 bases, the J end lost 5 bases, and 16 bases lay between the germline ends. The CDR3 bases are TGTGCCAGCAGCTTTAGGGACCCGACTCGGACTGAAGCTTTCTTT. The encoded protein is CASSFRDPTRTEAFF.

The CDR3 DNA reads TGTGCCAGTAGTCCCCGGGATCTCTATGGCTACACCTTC. Encoded protein: CASSPRDLYGYTF. This chain uses TRBV19 with TRBJ1-2; D is undetermined. Germline V lookup: CDR1 LNHDA, CDR2 SQIVND (reference sequence). The V gene lost 5 bases and the J gene lost 4 bases, with 11 bases spanning the gap. CDR3 length equals 13 residues.

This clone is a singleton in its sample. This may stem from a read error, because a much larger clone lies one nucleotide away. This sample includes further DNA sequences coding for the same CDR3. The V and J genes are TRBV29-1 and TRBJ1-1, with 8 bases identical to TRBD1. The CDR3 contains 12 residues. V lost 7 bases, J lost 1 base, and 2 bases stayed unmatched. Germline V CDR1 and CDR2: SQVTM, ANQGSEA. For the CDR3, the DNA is TGCAGCGCCGGACAGGGGAACACTGAAGCTTTCTTT. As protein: CSAGQGNTEAFF. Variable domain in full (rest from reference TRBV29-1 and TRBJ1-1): SAVISQKPSRDICQRGTSLTIQCQVDSQVTMMFWYRQQPGQSLTLIATANQGSEATYESGFVIDKFPISRPNLTFSTLTVSNMSPEDSSIYLCSAGQGNTEAFFGQGTRLTVV.

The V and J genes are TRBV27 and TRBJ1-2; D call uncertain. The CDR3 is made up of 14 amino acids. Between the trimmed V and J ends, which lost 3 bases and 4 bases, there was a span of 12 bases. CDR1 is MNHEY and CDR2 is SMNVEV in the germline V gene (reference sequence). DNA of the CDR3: TGTGCCAGCAGTTTCCCCGGTAAGGGCTATGGCTACACCTTC. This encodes CASSFPGKGYGYTF.

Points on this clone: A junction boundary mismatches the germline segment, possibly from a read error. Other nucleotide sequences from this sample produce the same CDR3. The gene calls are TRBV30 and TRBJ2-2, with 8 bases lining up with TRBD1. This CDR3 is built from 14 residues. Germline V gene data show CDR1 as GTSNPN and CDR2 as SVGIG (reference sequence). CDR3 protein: CAWSRTGNAGELFF. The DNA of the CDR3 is TGTGCCTGGAGTCGGACAGGGAACGCCGGAGAGCTGTTTTTT. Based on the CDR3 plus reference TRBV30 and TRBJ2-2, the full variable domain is SQTIHQWPATLVQPVGSPLSLECTVEGTSNPNLYWYRQAAGRGLQLLFYSVGIGQISSEVPQNLSASRPQDRQFILSSKKLLLSDSGFYLCAWSRTGNAGELFFGEGSRLTVL.

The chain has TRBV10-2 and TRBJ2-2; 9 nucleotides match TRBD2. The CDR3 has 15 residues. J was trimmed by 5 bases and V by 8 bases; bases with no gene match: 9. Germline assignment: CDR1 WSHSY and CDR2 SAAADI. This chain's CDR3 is CASRGRLAATGELFF. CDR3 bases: TGCGCCAGCCGCGGGAGACTAGCGGCGACCGGGGAGCTGTTTTTT.

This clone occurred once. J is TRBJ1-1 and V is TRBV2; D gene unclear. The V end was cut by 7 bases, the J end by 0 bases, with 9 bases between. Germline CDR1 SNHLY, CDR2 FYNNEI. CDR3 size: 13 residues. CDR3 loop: CASNSGLNTEAFF. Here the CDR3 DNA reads TGTGCCAGCAATTCGGGCCTGAACACTGAAGCTTTCTTT.

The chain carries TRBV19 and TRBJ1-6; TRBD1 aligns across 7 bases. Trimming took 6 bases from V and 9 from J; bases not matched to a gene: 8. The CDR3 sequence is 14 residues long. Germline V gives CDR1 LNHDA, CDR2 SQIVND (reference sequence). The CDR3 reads CASSYGTVTSPLHF. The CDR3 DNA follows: TGTGCCAGTAGCTACGGGACAGTTACTTCACCCCTCCACTTT.

The chain's CDR3 is CASSLVGLVNGEQFF. The CDR3 coding sequence is TGTGCCAGCAGCTTAGTGGGACTAGTAAATGGTGAGCAGTTCTTC. The chain employs TRBV11-2 and TRBJ2-1; 8 positions match TRBD2. Germline loops: CDR1 SGHAT, CDR2 FQNNGV. The CDR3 covers 15 residues. The V segment lost 1 base and the J segment 9 bases; nucleotides outside the gene matches: 8.

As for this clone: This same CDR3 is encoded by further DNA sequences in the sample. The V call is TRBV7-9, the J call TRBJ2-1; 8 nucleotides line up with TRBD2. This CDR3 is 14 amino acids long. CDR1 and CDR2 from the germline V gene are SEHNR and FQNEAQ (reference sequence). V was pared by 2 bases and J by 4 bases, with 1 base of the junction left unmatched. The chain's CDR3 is CASSLTSGYNEQFF. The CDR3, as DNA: TGTGCCAGCAGCTTAACTAGCGGTTACAATGAGCAGTTCTTC.

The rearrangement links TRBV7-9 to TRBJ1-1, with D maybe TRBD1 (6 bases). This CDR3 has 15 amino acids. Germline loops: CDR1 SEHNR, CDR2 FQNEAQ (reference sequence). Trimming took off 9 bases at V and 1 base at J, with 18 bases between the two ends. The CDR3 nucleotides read TGTGCCAGTTACGGGGGCCCATTAGCGAACACTGAAGCTTTCTTT. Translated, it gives CASYGGPLANTEAFF.

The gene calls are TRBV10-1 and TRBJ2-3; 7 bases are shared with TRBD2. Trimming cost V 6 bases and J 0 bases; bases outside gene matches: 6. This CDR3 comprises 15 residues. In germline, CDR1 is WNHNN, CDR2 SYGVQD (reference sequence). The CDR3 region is CASSQASGSTDTQYF. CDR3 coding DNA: TGCGCCAGCAGCCAGGCTAGCGGTAGCACAGATACGCAGTATTTT.